These 17 T cell receptor beta chains came from one sample sequenced in a study of chemoradiotherapy in HPV16-positive cancers. Only in-frame clones appear in the TCRdb table, and some are missing; sequencing was by immunoSEQ multiplex PCR. The repertoire has 20,000 to 25,000 clones, approximately 90% of them found once; the top ten carry about 5%. This sample comprised blood, obtained from a patient who underwent chemoradiotherapy. Every receptor here comes from a human donor with HPV-associated anogenital cancer.

The chain joins TRBV9 to TRBJ2-5, with 12 positions matching TRBD2. This CDR3 has 17 residues. V dropped 0 bases and J dropped 1; count of bases not matched to a gene: 4. Germline V CDR1 and CDR2: SGDLS, YYNGEE. The CDR3 here is CASSVAASGGAQETQYF. Here the CDR3 DNA reads TGTGCCAGCAGCGTAGCGGCTAGCGGGGGGGCCCAAGAGACCCAGTACTTC.

This clone was observed once. The V gene is TRBV27, the J gene TRBJ2-7; 7 positions agree with TRBD1. Germline V CDR1 and CDR2: MNHEY, SMNVEV (reference sequence). This CDR3 has 13 residues. V lost 6 bases and J lost 3; bases outside the gene matches: 5. CDR3 sequence: CASRTGTDYEQYF. CDR3 DNA: TGTGCCAGCAGAACCGGGACAGACTACGAGCAGTACTTC.

The CDR3 reads CASSSGTGTGNTIYF. In nucleotides, the CDR3 is TGTGCCAGCAGCAGTGGGACAGGGACTGGAAACACCATATATTTT. The rearrangement joins TRBV28 to TRBJ1-3; TRBD1 matches at 9 bases. The CDR3 totals 15 residues. Germline CDR1 and CDR2: MDHEN and SYDVKM. V shed 6 bases and J 2 bases; nucleotides not matched to a gene: 5.

V and J are TRBV29-1 and TRBJ2-1; no clear D gene. CDR1 is SQVTM and CDR2 is ANQGSEA in the germline V gene. The CDR3 covers 16 residues. V lost 2 bases and J 3 bases, leaving 17 bases between the germline ends. The CDR3 nucleotides read TGCAGCGTTGAATTGGCTAGTTCAATAGTCTACAATGAGCAGTTCTTC. Its translation is CSVELASSIVYNEQFF.

The CDR3 loop reads CASSPGQGVYTEAFF. The CDR3 bases are TGTGCCAGTAGTCCTGGACAGGGCGTGTATACTGAAGCTTTCTTT. The V call is TRBV19, the J call TRBJ1-1; 8 nucleotides match TRBD1. J was trimmed by 5 bases and V by 5 bases; bases with no gene match: 10. The CDR3 has 15 amino acids. Germline V gene sequence: CDR1 LNHDA, CDR2 SQIVND (reference sequence).

The sample holds one count of this clone. The chain carries TRBV19 and TRBJ1-1; D unresolved. The CDR3 contains 16 residues. Germline CDR1 LNHDA, CDR2 SQIVND (reference sequence). Trimming took 5 bases from V and 3 from J, leaving 19 bases between them. CDR3: CASSAIGAGRDTEAFF. The CDR3 region has the DNA TGTGCCAGTAGTGCCATTGGCGCGGGGAGGGACACTGAAGCTTTCTTT.

V is TRBV7-8 and J is TRBJ2-3; possible D gene TRBD2, 6 bases. Trimming cost V 4 bases and J 2 bases, with 13 bases left between them. The CDR3 is 15 residues long. Germline lookup yields CDR1 SGHVS and CDR2 FQNEAQ. The CDR3 loop is CASSWAAGFTDTQYF. CDR3 nucleotides: TGTGCCAGCAGCTGGGCGGCGGGGTTCACAGATACGCAGTATTTT.

The chain uses TRBV18 and TRBJ1-4, with 9 bases fitting TRBD1. Per germline, CDR1 KGHSH and CDR2 LQKENI. This CDR3 comprises 18 residues. V shed 6 bases, J shed 5 bases, and the junction held 16 bases outside the gene matches. The CDR3 DNA is TGTGCCAGCTCGAAGGACAGGGGAGAAGGCTTTAGGAATGAAAAACTGTTTTTT. Translating it yields CASSKDRGEGFRNEKLFF.

This clone is a singleton in its sample. J is TRBJ2-7 and V is TRBV7-2, with 10 bases matching TRBD2. The CDR3 loop spans 15 amino acids. Per the germline V gene, CDR1 is SGHTA and CDR2 is FQGNSA. The trim removed 2 bases at V and 5 bases at J, leaving 6 bases unmatched. The CDR3 here is CASSLNLAGAHEQYF. DNA for the CDR3: TGTGCCAGCAGCTTAAACCTAGCGGGGGCCCACGAGCAGTACTTC.

The chain uses TRBV27 and TRBJ1-1; tentatively, D is TRBD1 (6 bases). Per the germline V gene, CDR1 is MNHEY and CDR2 is SMNVEV (reference sequence). V gave up 5 bases and J gave up 5 bases, with 15 bases separating them. The CDR3 spans 14 residues. DNA of the CDR3: TGTGCCAGCAGTCGGGCAGACCAGGGGACTGAAGCTTTCTTT. This sequence encodes CASSRADQGTEAFF.

The chain recombines TRBV6-5 with TRBJ2-7, with 8 bases aligning to TRBD1. Germline CDR1 and CDR2: MNHEY and SVGAGI. The CDR3 runs to 14 residues. The J segment lost 3 bases and the V segment lost 2 bases, leaving 3 bases of the junction unmatched. CDR3 nucleotide sequence: TGTGCCAGCAGTTACCTAGGACAGGGCTACGAGCAGTACTTC. Translation: CASSYLGQGYEQYF.

The genes are TRBV19 and TRBJ2-3, with D perhaps matching TRBD1 (5 bases). The germline V gene encodes CDR1 LNHDA and CDR2 SQIVND (reference sequence). Trimming took off 11 bases at V and 1 base at J, with 13 bases between the two ends. The CDR3 loop spans 13 amino acids. The CDR3: CAAGGRGTDTQYF. The CDR3 region has the DNA TGTGCCGCCGGTGGCAGGGGCACAGATACGCAGTATTTT.

CDR3 sequence (DNA): TGTGCCAGCAGTTCCCCGGGACAGGTGAATCAGCCCCAGCATTTT. This translates into CASSSPGQVNQPQHF. The rearrangement joins TRBV6-1 to TRBJ1-5; TRBD1 agrees at 8 bases. Germline CDR1 MNHNS, CDR2 SASEGT. The junction had 7 bases not matched to a gene; V was cut back by 5 bases and J by 4 bases. The CDR3 extends over 15 amino acids.

V gene TRBV29-1 combines with J gene TRBJ2-6, with D perhaps matching TRBD1 (6 bases). The CDR3 contains 15 residues. CDR1 SQVTM and CDR2 ANQGSEA come from the germline V gene. The germline V and J ends were trimmed by 6 bases and 4 bases, with 16 bases remaining between them. The CDR3 loop reads CSVDVTGSGANVLTF. DNA of the CDR3: TGCAGCGTAGATGTAACAGGGTCAGGGGCCAACGTCCTGACTTTC.

This chain links TRBV19 with TRBJ1-5, with D possibly TRBD1 on 5 matching bases. CDR1 is LNHDA and CDR2 is SQIVND in the germline V gene (reference sequence). The CDR3 is 15 residues long. V gave up 7 bases and J gave up 5 bases, with 18 bases separating them. The CDR3 nucleotides are TGTGCCAGTAAAGAATCCGGGACGGTCCATCAGCCCCAGCATTTT. Protein: CASKESGTVHQPQHF.

The chain employs TRBV6-4 and TRBJ1-2; 7 positions agree with TRBD1. Losses at the gene ends were 3 bases for V and 4 bases for J; bases not matched to a gene: 8. Germline CDR1 and CDR2: MRHNA and SNTAGT. This CDR3 is built from 15 residues. CDR3 protein: CASSEPHRDSYGYTF. CDR3 bases: TGTGCCAGCAGTGAGCCCCACCGGGACAGCTATGGCTACACCTTC.

The V gene is TRBV7-2, the J gene TRBJ2-5; D is possibly TRBD2 (5 bases). This CDR3 spans 14 amino acids. The V end was cut by 6 bases, the J end by 6 bases, with 17 bases between. Per germline, CDR1 SGHTA and CDR2 FQGNSA. The CDR3 loop reads CASSKEGPGKTQYF. CDR3 coding DNA: TGTGCCAGCAGTAAAGAGGGTCCGGGAAAGACCCAGTACTTC. Full variable domain (rest looked up from reference TRBV7-2 and TRBJ2-5): GAGVSQSPSNKVTEKGKDVELRCDPISGHTALYWYRQSLGQGLEFLIYFQGNSAPDKSGLPSDRFSAERTGGSVSTLTIQRTQQEDSAVYLCASSKEGPGKTQYFGPGTRLLVL.